This section outlines one TCR beta chain sequence together with its context. The data are from a study of CD4+ T cells in melanoma. The method was immunoSEQ multiplex PCR; TCRdb's version includes in-frame clones alone and lacks a portion of them. In the table there are about 21,000 clones, almost 85% of which are singletons. With 7 bases clipped from V and 2 bases from J, the junction kept 10 bases outside the gene matches. Germline values: CDR1 SNHLY, CDR2 FYNNEI. The CDR3 sequence is 16 residues long. Sample: cells from a culture (not recorded whether cultured in vitro). The chain employs TRBV2 and TRBJ2-4; 8 bases map to TRBD1. The sequence came from a human donor with melanoma. The CDR3 DNA reads as TGTGCCAGCACCTCAGCAACAGGGGGGACCAAAAACATTCAGTACTTC. Translation: CASTSATGGTKNIQYF.